The clone carrying this T cell receptor (beta chain) has a single count. This may be a read error, as it is one base from a much larger clone. This sample is drawn from a study of CD8 T cells in ankylosing spondylitis. TCRdb reprocessed the 5' RACE reads via MiXCR and lists one record per CDR3 protein. The repertoire consists of approximately 130,000 distinct CDR3 sequences, with roughly 10% occurring once and the leading ten covering roughly 4.3%. Sequencing input: blood, either unsorted or a sorted T cell fraction (not recorded which). The receptor comes from a female donor with ankylosing spondylitis or in good health (not recorded which).

In DNA, the CDR3 is TGTGCCTGCAGCCCCGACAGGGACAATGGCTACACCTTC. It translates to CACSPDRDNGYTF. V and J are TRBV2 and TRBJ1-2, with 7 positions matching TRBD1. Per the germline V gene, CDR1 is SNHLY and CDR2 is FYNNEI. The CDR3 totals 13 residues.